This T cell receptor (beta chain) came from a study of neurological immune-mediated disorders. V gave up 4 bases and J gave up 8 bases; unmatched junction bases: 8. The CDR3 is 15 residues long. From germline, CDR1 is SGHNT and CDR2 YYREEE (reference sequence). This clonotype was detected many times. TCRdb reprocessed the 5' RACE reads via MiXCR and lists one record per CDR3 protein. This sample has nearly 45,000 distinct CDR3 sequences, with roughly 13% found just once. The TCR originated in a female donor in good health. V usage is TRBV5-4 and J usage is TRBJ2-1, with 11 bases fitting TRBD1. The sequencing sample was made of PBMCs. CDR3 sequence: CASSRGQGALDEQFF. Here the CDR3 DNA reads TGTGCCAGCAGCCGCGGACAGGGGGCGCTTGATGAGCAGTTCTTC.